Presented here are 15 T cell receptor beta chains from one specimen sequenced in a study of OX40 agonist ivuxolimab in advanced cancers. Sequencing used immunoSEQ multiplex PCR; TCRdb keeps in-frame clones, though not all of them. The table has 55,000 to 80,000 clones, approximately 80% seen once. Material: CD4+ or CD8+ T cells sorted from blood, obtained in a trial of the OX40 agonist ivuxolimab. The receptor source for this set is an adult with an advanced solid tumor such as melanoma, head and neck, liver or kidney cancer.

V is TRBV4-3 and J is TRBJ1-2; D call uncertain. The V end lost 1 base, the J end lost 4 bases, and 13 bases lay between the germline ends. The CDR3 is 15 amino acids. CDR1 LGHNA and CDR2 YSLEER come from the germline V gene. CDR3 nucleotides: TGCGCCAGCAGCCAAGCGCGGGCAGTTAGCTATGGCTACACCTTC. It encodes CASSQARAVSYGYTF.

The CDR3 DNA reads TGTGCCAGTAGTATAGATTTCCGGGACAGAACTACAACTAATGAAAAACTGTTTTTT. This codes for CASSIDFRDRTTTNEKLFF. The V gene is TRBV19, the J gene TRBJ1-4, with 7 bases that match TRBD1. CDR1 is LNHDA, CDR2 SQIVND, per germline (reference sequence). V trimming: 0 bases; J trimming: 0 bases; junction bases outside the gene matches: 10. The CDR3 runs 19 residues. The full variable domain, in which reference TRBV19 and TRBJ1-4 provide the parts outside the CDR3, is DGGITQSPKYLFRKEGQNVTLSCEQNLNHDAMYWYRQDPGQGLRLIYYSQIVNDFQKGDIAEGYSVSREKKESFPLTVTSAQKNPTAFYLCASSIDFRDRTTTNEKLFFGSGTQLSVL.

The chain joins TRBV11-2 to TRBJ1-2; a weak D match, TRBD1 (5 bases). Per germline, CDR1 SGHAT and CDR2 FQNNGV. This CDR3 comprises 16 residues. The V end was cut by 0 bases, the J end by 0 bases, with 11 bases between. CDR3: CASSLEVPGSNYGYTF. The CDR3 nucleotides read TGTGCCAGCAGCTTAGAGGTCCCAGGGTCTAACTATGGCTACACCTTC.

The chain joins TRBV9 to TRBJ2-3, with 12 nucleotides matching TRBD2. Germline V gene sequence: CDR1 SGDLS, CDR2 YYNGEE. This CDR3 is built from 16 residues. Trimming took 3 bases from V and 4 from J; bases not matched to a gene: 6. In DNA form, the CDR3 reads TGTGCCAGCAGCGCACTAGCGGGGGGCCCCCCAGATACGCAGTATTTT. It is translated as CASSALAGGPPDTQYF.

This clone showed up just once. J is TRBJ1-4 and V is TRBV6-5; 7 bases map to TRBD1. Per germline, CDR1 MNHEY and CDR2 SVGAGI. The CDR3 covers 15 residues. Trimming cost V 5 bases and J 5 bases; bases outside gene matches: 8. The CDR3 DNA sequence: TGTGCCAGCAGTCCGGACAGGCGTATAAATGAAAAACTGTTTTTT. This encodes CASSPDRRINEKLFF.

This clone was recorded only once. V and J are TRBV9 and TRBJ2-1; weak D call: TRBD2 (6 bases). The germline CDR1 and CDR2 sequences are SGDLS and YYNGEE. The CDR3 totals 14 residues. Trimming stripped 4 bases from V and 1 base from J, with 9 bases between. The CDR3 region is CASSPEGSYNEQFF. The CDR3 nucleotides read TGTGCCAGCAGCCCGGAGGGGTCCTACAATGAGCAGTTCTTC.

The genes are TRBV5-1 and TRBJ2-7, with D uncertain. Trimming left V 2 bases short and J 6 bases short, with 9 bases between. CDR1 is SGHRS, CDR2 YFSETQ, per germline. CDR3 length: 12 amino acids. This CDR3 is CASSLTWAEQYF. CDR3 nucleotides: TGCGCCAGCAGCTTAACGTGGGCCGAGCAGTACTTC.

The chain recombines TRBV4-3 with TRBJ2-1, with TRBD1 as a possible D gene (6 bases). The germline V gene has CDR1 LGHNA and CDR2 YSLEER. This CDR3 contains 16 residues. The germline V and J ends were trimmed by 4 bases and 5 bases, with 18 bases remaining between them. The CDR3 sequence is CASSLADRLTNNEQFF. In DNA form, the CDR3 reads TGCGCCAGCAGCCTTGCGGACAGACTAACTAACAATGAGCAGTTCTTC.

The chain uses TRBV9 and TRBJ1-2; a possible D gene is TRBD1 (5 bases). The V end lost 0 bases, the J end lost 7 bases, and 16 bases lay between the germline ends. The CDR3 has 15 residues. Germline V lookup: CDR1 SGDLS, CDR2 YYNGEE. The CDR3 is CASSVAGRGPGGYTF. The CDR3 DNA follows: TGTGCCAGCAGCGTAGCTGGGAGGGGTCCAGGTGGCTACACCTTC. Looking up the rest from reference TRBV9 and TRBJ1-2 gives the full variable domain: DSGVTQTPKHLITATGQRVTLRCSPRSGDLSVYWYQQSLDQGLQFLIQYYNGEERAKGNILERFSAQQFPDLHSELNLSSLELGDSALYFCASSVAGRGPGGYTFGSGTRLTVV.

The V call is TRBV5-1, the J call TRBJ2-2; D is perhaps TRBD1 (6 bases). The length of the CDR3 is 14 residues. Per the germline V gene, CDR1 is SGHRS and CDR2 is YFSETQ. V was pared by 8 bases and J by 5 bases, with 16 bases between. The CDR3 loop reads CASARSGDTGELFF. The CDR3 DNA is TGCGCCAGTGCACGATCAGGGGATACCGGGGAGCTGTTTTTT.

The V gene is TRBV11-2, the J gene TRBJ1-1; TRBD1 agrees at 7 bases. The V gene end was trimmed by 5 bases and the J gene end by 7 bases; junction bases not matched to a gene: 10. Germline V lookup: CDR1 SGHAT, CDR2 FQNNGV. The CDR3 is 14 residues long. CDR3 nucleotide sequence: TGTGCCAGCAGCCCCGCCGGGACAGCCAGTGAAGCTTTCTTT. This gives the protein CASSPAGTASEAFF. Based on the CDR3 plus reference TRBV11-2 and TRBJ1-1, the full variable domain is EAGVAQSPRYKIIEKRQSVAFWCNPISGHATLYWYQQILGQGPKLLIQFQNNGVVDDSQLPKDRFSAERLKGVDSTLKIQPAKLEDSAVYLCASSPAGTASEAFFGQGTRLTVV.

This chain joins TRBV7-2 and TRBJ2-5; D perhaps matches TRBD1 (6 bases). CDR1 and CDR2 from the germline V gene are SGHTA and FQGNSA. The CDR3 sequence is 17 residues long. Between the trimmed V and J ends, which lost 5 bases and 0 bases, there was a span of 19 bases. The CDR3 region is CASSPAESTGDQETQYF. DNA of the CDR3: TGTGCCAGCAGCCCGGCGGAATCGACAGGCGACCAAGAGACCCAGTACTTC.

This rearrangement joins TRBV15 to TRBJ2-7, with unresolved D. CDR3 size: 14 residues. The V end lost 3 bases, the J end lost 11 bases, and 20 bases lay between the germline ends. Germline V gene lookup returns CDR1 LNHNV and CDR2 YYDKDF (reference sequence). The CDR3 is CATSSAIGGPLEYF. The CDR3 coding sequence is TGTGCCACCAGCAGTGCCATAGGTGGCCCCTTGGAGTACTTC. The full variable domain, completed using reference TRBV15 and TRBJ2-7, is DAMVIQNPRYQVTQFGKPVTLSCSQTLNHNVMYWYQQKSSQAPKLLFHYYDKDFNNEADTPDNFQSRRPNTSFCFLDIRSPGLGDTAMYLCATSSAIGGPLEYFGPGTRLTVT.

The chain uses TRBV11-2 and TRBJ2-1, with a tentative D call TRBD1 (6 bases). The CDR3 is 13 amino acids. V was trimmed by 1 base and J by 5 bases, leaving 6 bases between them. Germline CDR1 is SGHAT and CDR2 is FQNNGV. Here the CDR3 reads CASSLAGDNEQFF. The CDR3 DNA follows: TGTGCCAGCAGCTTAGCAGGGGACAATGAGCAGTTCTTC.

The V and J genes are TRBV18 and TRBJ1-3; no clear D gene. The V gene's germline CDR1 is KGHSH and CDR2 LQKENI. V lost 3 bases, J lost 0 bases, and 18 bases lay in between. The CDR3 is 18 amino acids. The CDR3 bases are TGTGCCAGCTCACCGATTTCCGTCCGGACGAGCTCTGGAAACACCATATATTTT. Translation gives CASSPISVRTSSGNTIYF.